This T cell receptor (beta chain) was sequenced during a study of immune evolution from preneoplasia to lung adenocarcinoma. Study-level points and caveats: Top clone share appeared to fall from AAH through AIS, MIA, adenocarcinoma.

Germline V lookup: CDR1 MGHRA, CDR2 YSYEKL. Trimming left V 4 bases short and J 6 bases short, with 12 bases between. There are 14 residues in the CDR3. Sequencing used immunoSEQ multiplex PCR; TCRdb keeps in-frame clones, though not all of them. The sample carries 6,000 to 6,500 clones, roughly 79% recorded once. In regard to this clone: Antigen unknown.

The sample comprised FFPE adjacent normal lung tissue. This chain joins TRBV4-1 and TRBJ2-2, with D possibly TRBD1 on 6 matching bases. The origin of this receptor is a donor at least 70 years old with lung adenocarcinoma. The chain's CDR3 is CASSRGTNAGELFF. As DNA, the CDR3 is TGCGCCAGCAGCCGGGGGACAAACGCCGGGGAGCTGTTTTTT.